Described below is a single T cell receptor beta chain sequence and its context. Generated by immunoSEQ multiplex PCR, the TCRdb table keeps only in-frame clones and is missing some. The top ten hold 7.3% of the sample, which has approximately 350,000 clones, about 90% seen once. The CDR3 is made up of 14 amino acids. The V end was cut by 5 bases, the J end by 0 bases, with 10 bases between. Germline CDR1 and CDR2: SGHRS and YFSETQ. The sample originates from a study of blood T cell repertoires in COVID-19. This sequence originates from a woman between 65 and 79 years old with COVID-19, enrolled during active disease. J is TRBJ2-3 and V is TRBV5-1; D gene unclear. Sequenced sample: peripheral blood. CDR3 coding DNA: TGCGCCAGCAGGGAAGCGACTAGCACAGATACGCAGTATTTT. Protein sequence: CASREATSTDTQYF.